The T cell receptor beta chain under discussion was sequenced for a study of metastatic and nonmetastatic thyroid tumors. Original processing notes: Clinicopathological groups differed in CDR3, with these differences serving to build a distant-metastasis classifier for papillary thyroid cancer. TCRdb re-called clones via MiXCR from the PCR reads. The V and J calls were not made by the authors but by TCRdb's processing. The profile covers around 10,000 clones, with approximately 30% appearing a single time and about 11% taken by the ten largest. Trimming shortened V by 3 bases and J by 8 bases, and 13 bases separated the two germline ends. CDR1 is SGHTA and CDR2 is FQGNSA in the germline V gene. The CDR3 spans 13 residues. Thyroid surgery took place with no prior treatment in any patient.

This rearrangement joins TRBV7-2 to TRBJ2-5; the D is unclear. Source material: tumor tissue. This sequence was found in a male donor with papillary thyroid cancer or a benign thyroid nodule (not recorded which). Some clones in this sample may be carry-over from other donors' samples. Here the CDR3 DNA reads TGTGCCAGCAGCTTGGCTAGTCACGATACCCAGTACTTC. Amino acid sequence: CASSLASHDTQYF. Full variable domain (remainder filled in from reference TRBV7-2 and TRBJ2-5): GAGVSQSPSNKVTEKGKDVELRCDPISGHTALYWYRQSLGQGLEFLIYFQGNSAPDKSGLPSDRFSAERTGGSVSTLTIQRTQQEDSAVYLCASSLASHDTQYFGPGTRLLVL.